This T cell receptor beta chain was documented in a study of T cell clonality in common variable immunodeficiency. Study findings and constraints: What drives increased CVID clonality needs T cell subpopulation sequencing. CVID subjects shared fewer TCRbeta clones than healthy controls did. CVID patient heterogeneity limited repertoire-clinical complication correlations.

Heparinized whole blood, about 5 to 8.5 ml, came from each donor. The CDR3 consists of 15 residues. V lost 5 bases, J lost 9 bases, and 12 bases stayed unmatched. The V gene's germline CDR1 is DFQATT and CDR2 SNEGSKA (reference sequence). This clone came up many times. Its specificity is not known. The CDR3 is cut off 3 residues early in the read; its end comes from the germline J gene. Sequencing was performed with immunoSEQ multiplex PCR; in TCRdb, only in-frame clones are kept and a portion is missing. The table lists more than 35,000 clones, with no singletons. Sequencing was carried out using peripheral blood mononuclear cells. This clonotype originated in a person between 18 and 75 years old in good health. The V gene is TRBV20-1, the J gene TRBJ2-1; 11 bases fit TRBD2. The sequenced part of the CDR3 DNA is TGCAGTGCTGGATTGACTAGCGGGGCGTGGGTTGAG. Translating it yields CSAGLTSGAWVE. The CDR3 as a whole reads CSAGLTSGAWVEQFF.